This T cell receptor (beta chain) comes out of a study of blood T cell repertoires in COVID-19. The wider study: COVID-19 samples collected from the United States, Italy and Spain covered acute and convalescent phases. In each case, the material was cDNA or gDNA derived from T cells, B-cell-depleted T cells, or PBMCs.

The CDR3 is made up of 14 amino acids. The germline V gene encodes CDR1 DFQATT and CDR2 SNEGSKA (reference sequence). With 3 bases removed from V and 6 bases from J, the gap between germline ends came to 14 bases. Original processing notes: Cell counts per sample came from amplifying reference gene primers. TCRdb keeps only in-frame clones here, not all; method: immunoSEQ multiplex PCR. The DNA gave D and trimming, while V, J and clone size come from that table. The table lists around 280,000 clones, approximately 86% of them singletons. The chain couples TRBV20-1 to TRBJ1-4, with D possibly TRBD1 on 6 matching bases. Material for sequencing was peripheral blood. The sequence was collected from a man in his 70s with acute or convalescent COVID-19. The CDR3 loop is CSASPGAGHEKLFF. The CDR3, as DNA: TGCAGTGCTAGTCCAGGGGCAGGTCATGAAAAACTGTTTTTT.